The clone carrying this TCR beta chain was seen repeatedly, ten times or more. Its target is not known. This sample holds PBMCs from approximately 9 ml fresh peripheral blood. Germline CDR1 reads SGHRS; CDR2 reads YFSETQ. This CDR3 is built from 15 residues. The V segment lost 4 bases and the J segment 3 bases; nucleotides outside the gene matches: 6. The sample comes from a study of T cells in Graves' hyperthyroidism and ophthalmopathy. What was amplified from RNA transcripts were TCR beta CDR3 regions. HTBI primers drove first-round RT-PCR of the TCR CDR3. One entry per CDR3 protein, called by TCRdb with MiXCR from the multiplex PCR reads. The repertoire holds a few hundred thousand distinct CDR3 sequences, 15% to 18% seen once, with roughly a quarter in the top ten. General observations from the study: In blood, most of the thyroid clonotypes expanded above 0.001 were also present.

Sequencing was performed on blood. This TCR was sampled from a young woman with Graves' hyperthyroidism that later progressed to Graves' ophthalmopathy. The rearrangement links TRBV5-1 to TRBJ2-1; 8 nucleotides match TRBD2. CDR3 sequence reads: CASSPREAGYNEQFF. The CDR3 DNA is TGCGCCAGCAGCCCGCGGGAGGCTGGCTACAATGAGCAGTTCTTC.